These 25 T cell receptor beta chains were all obtained from the same sample, sequenced in a study of radiotherapy plus CTLA-4 blockade in lung cancer. The protocol was immunoSEQ multiplex PCR, while the TCRdb copy is restricted to in-frame clones and leaves out a portion. The sample records 45,000 or so clones, more than 70% being singletons. Sequenced material: peripheral blood, taken from a patient treated with radiotherapy plus ipilimumab. Every receptor here comes from a human donor with non-small cell lung cancer who had stable disease on radiotherapy plus ipilimumab.

This chain uses TRBV19 with TRBJ1-5, with no clear D. V was trimmed by 7 bases and J by 0 bases, leaving 13 bases between them. Germline V gene data show CDR1 as LNHDA and CDR2 as SQIVND (reference sequence). This CDR3 has 15 residues. The CDR3, as DNA: TGTGCCAGTACCCCAGTGGTCGATAGCAATCAGCCCCAGCATTTT. Translation: CASTPVVDSNQPQHF.

The chain recombines TRBV6-8 with TRBJ1-4; TRBD1 aligns across 7 bases. Trimming at V came to 2 bases and at J to 0 bases, leaving 9 bases not matched to a gene. The CDR3 consists of 18 residues. Germline V gene sequence: CDR1 MNHGY, CDR2 SAAAGT. CDR3 DNA sequence: TGTGCCAGCAGTTACCCAGGGGGACCATTTGCAACTAATGAAAAACTGTTTTTT. Protein sequence: CASSYPGGPFATNEKLFF.

A remark on this clone: The sample contains more than one DNA sequence encoding this CDR3. The CDR3 nucleotides are TGTGCCAGCAGTGAAAGGGTAGCGGGGGGGCTGGGGAATGAGCAGTTCTTC. Its protein product is CASSERVAGGLGNEQFF. The chain links TRBV2 to TRBJ2-1; the match to TRBD2 covers 11 bases. Germline V CDR1 and CDR2: SNHLY, FYNNEI. Trimming at V came to 2 bases and at J to 7 bases, leaving 10 bases not matched to a gene. The CDR3 totals 17 residues.

The genes are TRBV4-1 and TRBJ1-1, with D unclear. Trimming pared 1 base from V and 0 bases from J, leaving 12 bases between. Germline CDR1 MGHRA, CDR2 YSYEKL. The CDR3 consists of 16 residues. CDR3 in DNA: TGCGCCAGCAGCCAAGTTGGCAGAAACCTGAACACTGAAGCTTTCTTT. It specifies CASSQVGRNLNTEAFF.

V usage is TRBV29-1 and J usage is TRBJ2-7, with no clear D. The germline CDR1 and CDR2 sequences are SQVTM and ANQGSEA. The CDR3 totals 12 residues. Deletions cut 0 bases from V and 2 bases from J, with 5 bases between. CDR3 loop: CSVEDSTYEQYF. The CDR3 nucleotides are TGCAGCGTTGAAGACTCAACCTACGAGCAGTACTTC.

The rearrangement links TRBV9 to TRBJ1-1, with unresolved D. Trimming stripped 4 bases from V and 6 bases from J, with 13 bases between. CDR1 and CDR2 (germline): SGDLS, YYNGEE. The length of the CDR3 is 13 residues. The CDR3 is CASSRSGIPEAFF. DNA for the CDR3: TGTGCCAGCAGCCGCTCGGGGATCCCTGAAGCTTTCTTT. The variable domain in full, with the rest retrieved from reference TRBV9 and TRBJ1-1, is DSGVTQTPKHLITATGQRVTLRCSPRSGDLSVYWYQQSLDQGLQFLIQYYNGEERAKGNILERFSAQQFPDLHSELNLSSLELGDSALYFCASSRSGIPEAFFGQGTRLTVV.

V and J are TRBV30 and TRBJ1-3; D not certain. The V end lost 0 bases, the J end lost 6 bases, and 9 bases lay between the germline ends. This CDR3 comprises 13 residues. Germline CDR1 reads GTSNPN; CDR2 reads SVGIG (reference sequence). CDR3 DNA: TGTGCCTGGAGTGTTTTCCACCTAAACACCATATATTTT. Its protein is CAWSVFHLNTIYF. The full variable domain, in which reference TRBV30 and TRBJ1-3 provide the parts outside the CDR3, is SQTIHQWPATLVQPVGSPLSLECTVEGTSNPNLYWYRQAAGRGLQLLFYSVGIGQISSEVPQNLSASRPQDRQFILSSKKLLLSDSGFYLCAWSVFHLNTIYFGEGSWLTVV.

The V call is TRBV19, the J call TRBJ1-5, with 7 bases matching TRBD1. The CDR3 length is 16 residues. The germline V gene encodes CDR1 LNHDA and CDR2 SQIVND (reference sequence). The ends lost 9 bases at V and 2 bases at J; junction bases unmatched: 13. The CDR3 DNA reads TGTGCCAGCTTGGCGGGACAGTCAATGGGCAATCAGCCCCAGCATTTT. Residues: CASLAGQSMGNQPQHF. Based on the CDR3 plus reference TRBV19 and TRBJ1-5, the full variable domain is DGGITQSPKYLFRKEGQNVTLSCEQNLNHDAMYWYRQDPGQGLRLIYYSQIVNDFQKGDIAEGYSVSREKKESFPLTVTSAQKNPTAFYLCASLAGQSMGNQPQHFGDGTRLSIL.

The chain employs TRBV9 and TRBJ1-2; 7 bases are a match to TRBD1. The CDR3 extends over 14 amino acids. V lost 5 bases, J lost 2 bases, and 6 bases stayed unmatched. Germline loops: CDR1 SGDLS, CDR2 YYNGEE. For the CDR3, the DNA is TGTGCCAGCAGGGGGATGGGACAGAACTATGGCTACACCTTC. Its protein product is CASRGMGQNYGYTF.

The V and J genes are TRBV9 and TRBJ2-2, with D tentatively TRBD2 (5 bases). Trimming took off 1 base at V and 5 bases at J, with 15 bases between the two ends. Germline V gives CDR1 SGDLS, CDR2 YYNGEE. The CDR3 is 16 residues long. The CDR3 DNA sequence: TGTGCCAGCAGCGTATCAATCCGTGGAGGAACCGGGGAGCTGTTTTTT. Translated, it gives CASSVSIRGGTGELFF. The full variable domain, completed using reference TRBV9 and TRBJ2-2, is DSGVTQTPKHLITATGQRVTLRCSPRSGDLSVYWYQQSLDQGLQFLIQYYNGEERAKGNILERFSAQQFPDLHSELNLSSLELGDSALYFCASSVSIRGGTGELFFGEGSRLTVL.

This rearrangement joins TRBV6-1 to TRBJ2-5; weak D call: TRBD1 (5 bases). This CDR3 is 14 amino acids long. Trimming took off 6 bases at V and 5 bases at J, with 16 bases between the two ends. Germline V gene lookup returns CDR1 MNHNS and CDR2 SASEGT. The CDR3 region is CASSQGGIGETQYF. In nucleotides, the CDR3 is TGTGCCAGCAGCCAGGGTGGGATTGGGGAGACCCAGTACTTC.

The chain couples TRBV19 to TRBJ2-3; 9 bases are shared with TRBD2. Germline lookup yields CDR1 LNHDA and CDR2 SQIVND (reference sequence). The CDR3 sequence is 22 residues long. Trimming at V came to 6 bases and at J to 5 bases, leaving 30 bases not matched to a gene. The CDR3: CASRSLGAPQAGGPWELDTQYF. CDR3 DNA: TGTGCCAGTAGGTCTCTCGGAGCACCTCAGGCGGGGGGGCCGTGGGAGTTAGATACGCAGTATTTT.

Comments on this clone: Additional DNA sequences in this sample encode the identical CDR3. The chain joins TRBV7-3 to TRBJ2-5; TRBD2 agrees at 14 bases. Germline values: CDR1 SGHTA, CDR2 FQGTGA. The V gene end was trimmed by 3 bases and the J gene end by 5 bases; junction bases not matched to a gene: 2. The CDR3 is 15 amino acids. The CDR3 here is CASSLTSGGAETQYF. The CDR3 DNA is TGTGCCAGCAGCTTGACTAGCGGGGGGGCGGAGACCCAGTACTTC.

V is TRBV6-6 and J is TRBJ1-6; 9 bases agree with TRBD1. The V gene end was trimmed by 9 bases and the J gene end by 6 bases; junction bases not matched to a gene: 3. The CDR3 has 13 amino acids. CDR1 and CDR2 (germline): MNHNY, SVGAGI (reference sequence). The CDR3 sequence is CARTGGGNSPLHF. The CDR3 nucleotides read TGTGCCAGAACAGGGGGCGGTAATTCACCCCTCCACTTT.

The chain recombines TRBV19 with TRBJ1-5, with D perhaps TRBD1 (6 bases). CDR3 length: 14 residues. V gave up 7 bases and J gave up 4 bases, with 14 bases separating them. CDR1 LNHDA and CDR2 SQIVND come from the germline V gene (reference sequence). This chain's CDR3 is CASIGQLNNQPQHF. The CDR3 nucleotides read TGTGCCAGTATCGGACAGCTAAATAATCAGCCCCAGCATTTT.

The gene calls are TRBV9 and TRBJ1-2, with D unclear. V shed 0 bases and J shed 4 bases, with 7 bases lying between them. The CDR3 spans 13 residues. CDR1 is SGDLS, CDR2 YYNGEE, per germline. CDR3 amino acids: CASSVDVSYGYTF. As DNA, the CDR3 is TGTGCCAGCAGCGTAGATGTGAGCTATGGCTACACCTTC.

The genes are TRBV28 and TRBJ1-3; D is undetermined. Trimming left V 3 bases short and J 0 bases short, with 9 bases between. CDR1 MDHEN and CDR2 SYDVKM come from the germline V gene. CDR3 size: 15 residues. CDR3 bases: TGTGCCAGCAGTTTTAGCTGGGACTCTGGAAACACCATATATTTT. Translating it yields CASSFSWDSGNTIYF.

V gene TRBV19 combines with J gene TRBJ1-5, with 7 bases that match TRBD1. Germline CDR1 and CDR2: LNHDA and SQIVND (reference sequence). The CDR3 is 15 residues long. V shed 3 bases, J shed 3 bases, and the junction held 5 bases outside the gene matches. CDR3 nucleotide sequence: TGTGCCAGTAGTATGATGAGGGGGCCCAATCAGCCCCAGCATTTT. This codes for CASSMMRGPNQPQHF.

This clone has just one count. The genes are TRBV7-3 and TRBJ2-1; weak D call: TRBD1 (6 bases). Trimming took 5 bases from V and 5 from J, leaving 13 bases between them. CDR1 SGHTA and CDR2 FQGTGA come from the germline V gene. The CDR3 is 14 residues long. CDR3 sequence: CASSATGTNNEQFF. The CDR3, as DNA: TGTGCCAGCAGCGCTACCGGGACAAACAATGAGCAGTTCTTC.

V and J are TRBV7-6 and TRBJ1-1, with D possibly matching TRBD1 (5 bases). Trimming pared 1 base from V and 5 bases from J, leaving 11 bases between. Germline CDR1 SGHVS, CDR2 FNYEAQ. The CDR3 is made up of 14 amino acids. DNA of the CDR3: TGTGCCAGCAGCTTAGACTTCGGGGGTACTGAAGCTTTCTTT. Translated: CASSLDFGGTEAFF.

The V call is TRBV7-6, the J call TRBJ2-7, with D perhaps matching TRBD1 (6 bases). V lost 3 bases, J lost 8 bases, and 14 bases lay in between. The CDR3 sequence is 13 residues long. Germline CDR1 SGHVS, CDR2 FNYEAQ. The DNA of the CDR3 is TGTGCCAGCAGCTTCAGGGGCTTGGAGAAGCAGTACTTC. Its protein product is CASSFRGLEKQYF.

V gene TRBV6-1 combines with J gene TRBJ1-3, with D maybe TRBD1 (6 bases). Deletions cut 4 bases from V and 0 bases from J, with 10 bases between. This CDR3 comprises 15 residues. Germline V gene lookup returns CDR1 MNHNS and CDR2 SASEGT. Written as DNA, the CDR3 is TGTGCCAGCAGTGGGACAGCCAACTCTGGAAACACCATATATTTT. Translated: CASSGTANSGNTIYF.

The rearrangement links TRBV7-6 to TRBJ1-1; 7 nucleotides align to TRBD1. Unmatched junction bases numbered 3, after V lost 4 bases and J lost 1 base. Per the germline V gene, CDR1 is SGHVS and CDR2 is FNYEAQ. CDR3 length equals 14 residues. The CDR3 DNA reads TGTGCCAGCAGCTCGGACAGGCCGAACACTGAAGCTTTCTTT. This encodes CASSSDRPNTEAFF.

V gene TRBV5-4 combines with J gene TRBJ2-7; 7 bases are a match to TRBD2. Trimming cost V 3 bases and J 0 bases; bases outside gene matches: 9. This CDR3 is 16 amino acids long. Germline CDR1 reads SGHNT; CDR2 reads YYREEE (reference sequence). The CDR3 protein is CASSSGGILFSYEQYF. In DNA form, the CDR3 reads TGTGCCAGCAGCTCCGGGGGGATACTCTTCTCCTACGAGCAGTACTTC.

V and J are TRBV2 and TRBJ1-2; no definite D call. Trimming shortened V by 7 bases and J by 2 bases, and 11 bases separated the two germline ends. The CDR3 spans 13 residues. Germline-derived CDR1 and CDR2 are SNHLY and FYNNEI. The CDR3 region has the DNA TGTGCCAGCATCATGGGTGGCAACTATGGCTACACCTTC. Protein: CASIMGGNYGYTF.